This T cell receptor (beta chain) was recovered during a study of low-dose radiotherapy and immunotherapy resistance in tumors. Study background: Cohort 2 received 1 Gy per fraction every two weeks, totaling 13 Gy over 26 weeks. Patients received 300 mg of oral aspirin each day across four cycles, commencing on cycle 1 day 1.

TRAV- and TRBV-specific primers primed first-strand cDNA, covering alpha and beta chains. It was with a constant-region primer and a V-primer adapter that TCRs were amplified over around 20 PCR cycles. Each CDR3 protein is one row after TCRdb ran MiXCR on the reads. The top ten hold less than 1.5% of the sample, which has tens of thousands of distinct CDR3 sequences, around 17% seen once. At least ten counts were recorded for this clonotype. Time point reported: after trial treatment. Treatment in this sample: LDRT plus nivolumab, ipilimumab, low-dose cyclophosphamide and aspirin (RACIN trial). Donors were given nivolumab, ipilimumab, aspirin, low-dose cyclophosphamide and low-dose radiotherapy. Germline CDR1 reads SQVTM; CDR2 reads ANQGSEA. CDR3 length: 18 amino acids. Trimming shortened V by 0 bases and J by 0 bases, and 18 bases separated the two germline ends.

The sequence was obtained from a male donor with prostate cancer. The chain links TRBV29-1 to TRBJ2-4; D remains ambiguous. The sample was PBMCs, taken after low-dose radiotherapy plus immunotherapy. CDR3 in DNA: TGCAGCGTTGAAGATTTAGCAGGTCAGACACTAGCCAAAAACATTCAGTACTTC. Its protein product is CSVEDLAGQTLAKNIQYF.